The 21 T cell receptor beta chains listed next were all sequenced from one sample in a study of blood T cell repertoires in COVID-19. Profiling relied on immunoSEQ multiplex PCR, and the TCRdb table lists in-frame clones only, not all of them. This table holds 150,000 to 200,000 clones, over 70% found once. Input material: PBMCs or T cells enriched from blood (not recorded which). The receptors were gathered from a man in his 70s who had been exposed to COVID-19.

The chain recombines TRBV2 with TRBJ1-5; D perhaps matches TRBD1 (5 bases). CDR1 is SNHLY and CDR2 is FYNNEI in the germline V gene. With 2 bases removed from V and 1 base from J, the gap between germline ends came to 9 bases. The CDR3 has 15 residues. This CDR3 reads CASSEMGGSNQPQHF. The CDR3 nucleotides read TGTGCCAGCAGTGAAATGGGGGGGAGCAATCAGCCCCAGCATTTT. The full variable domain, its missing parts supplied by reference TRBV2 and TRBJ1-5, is EPEVTQTPSHQVTQMGQEVILRCVPISNHLYFYWYRQILGQKVEFLVSFYNNEISEKSEIFDDQFSVERPDGSNFTLKIRSTKLEDSAMYFCASSEMGGSNQPQHFGDGTRLSIL.

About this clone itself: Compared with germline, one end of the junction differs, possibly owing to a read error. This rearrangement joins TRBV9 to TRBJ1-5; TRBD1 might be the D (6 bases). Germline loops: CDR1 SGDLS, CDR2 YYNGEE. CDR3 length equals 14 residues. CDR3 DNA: TGTGCCAGCGGCGTGGGGGGGCTAGGTCAGCCCCAGCATTTT. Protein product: CASGVGGLGQPQHF.

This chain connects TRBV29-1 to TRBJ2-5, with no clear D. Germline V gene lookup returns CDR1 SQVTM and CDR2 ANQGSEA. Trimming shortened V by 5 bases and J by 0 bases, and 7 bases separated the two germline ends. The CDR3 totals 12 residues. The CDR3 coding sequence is TGCAGCGTTTCAGTGGACCAAGAGACCCAGTACTTC. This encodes CSVSVDQETQYF.

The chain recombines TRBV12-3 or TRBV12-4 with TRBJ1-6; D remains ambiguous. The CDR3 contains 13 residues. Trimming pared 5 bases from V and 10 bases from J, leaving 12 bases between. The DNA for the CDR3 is TGTGCCAGCAGTGTCCGCAGCGTCTCACCCCTCCACTTT. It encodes CASSVRSVSPLHF.

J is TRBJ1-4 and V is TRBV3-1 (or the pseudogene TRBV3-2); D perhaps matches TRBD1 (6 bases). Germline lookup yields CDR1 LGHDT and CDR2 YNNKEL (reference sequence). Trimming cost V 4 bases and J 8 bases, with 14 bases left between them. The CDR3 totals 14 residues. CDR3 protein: CASSLLSRGEKLFF. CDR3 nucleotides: TGTGCCAGCAGCCTTCTGAGTAGGGGGGAAAAACTGTTTTTT.

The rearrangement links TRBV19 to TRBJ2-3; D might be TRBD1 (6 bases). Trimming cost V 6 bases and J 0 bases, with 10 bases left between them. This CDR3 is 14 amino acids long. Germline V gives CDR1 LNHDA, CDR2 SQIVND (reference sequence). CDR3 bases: TGTGCCAGTAGCGGCAGGGGAAGCACAGATACGCAGTATTTT. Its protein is CASSGRGSTDTQYF.

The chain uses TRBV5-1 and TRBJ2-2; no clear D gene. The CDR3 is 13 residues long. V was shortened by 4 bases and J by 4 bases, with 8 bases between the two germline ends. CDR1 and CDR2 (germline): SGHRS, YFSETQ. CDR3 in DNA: TGCGCCAGCAGCCGTGTGGCCACCGGGGAGCTGTTTTTT. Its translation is CASSRVATGELFF.

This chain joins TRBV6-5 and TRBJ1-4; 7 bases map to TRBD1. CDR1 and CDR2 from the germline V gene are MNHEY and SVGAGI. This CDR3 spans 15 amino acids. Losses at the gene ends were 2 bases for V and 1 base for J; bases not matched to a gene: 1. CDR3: CASSYRQGTNEKLFF. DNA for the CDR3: TGTGCCAGCAGTTACCGACAGGGAACTAATGAAAAACTGTTTTTT.

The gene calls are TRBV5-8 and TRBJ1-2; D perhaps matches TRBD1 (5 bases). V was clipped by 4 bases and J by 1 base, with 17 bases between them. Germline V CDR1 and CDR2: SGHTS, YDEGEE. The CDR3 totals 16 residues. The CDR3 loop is CASSLGYSQGNYGYTF. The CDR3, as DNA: TGTGCCAGCAGCCTAGGATATTCGCAGGGTAACTATGGCTACACCTTC.

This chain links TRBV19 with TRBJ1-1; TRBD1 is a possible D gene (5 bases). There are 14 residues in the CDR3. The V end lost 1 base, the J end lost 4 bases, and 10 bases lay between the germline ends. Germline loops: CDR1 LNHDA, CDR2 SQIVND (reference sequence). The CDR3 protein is CASSIGTGFTEAFF. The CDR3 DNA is TGTGCCAGTAGTATAGGAACAGGATTCACTGAAGCTTTCTTT.

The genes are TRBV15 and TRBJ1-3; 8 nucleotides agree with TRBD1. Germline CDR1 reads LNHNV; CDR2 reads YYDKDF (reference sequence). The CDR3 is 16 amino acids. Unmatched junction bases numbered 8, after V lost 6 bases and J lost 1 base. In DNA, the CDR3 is TGTGCCACCAGTAAGGACAGGGTGTTTTCTGGAAACACCATATATTTT. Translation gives CATSKDRVFSGNTIYF.

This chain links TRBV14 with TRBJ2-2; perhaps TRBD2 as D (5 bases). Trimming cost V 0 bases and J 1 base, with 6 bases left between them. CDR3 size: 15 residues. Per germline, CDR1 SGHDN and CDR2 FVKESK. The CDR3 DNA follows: TGTGCCAGCAGCCAAGACCGGGGGAACACCGGGGAGCTGTTTTTT. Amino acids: CASSQDRGNTGELFF.

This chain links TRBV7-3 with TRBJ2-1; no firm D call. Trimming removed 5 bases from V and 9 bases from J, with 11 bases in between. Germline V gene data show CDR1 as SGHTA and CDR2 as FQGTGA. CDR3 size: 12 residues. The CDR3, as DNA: TGTGCCAGCAGCCTGGCGAGAGGTGAGCAGTTCTTC. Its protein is CASSLARGEQFF.

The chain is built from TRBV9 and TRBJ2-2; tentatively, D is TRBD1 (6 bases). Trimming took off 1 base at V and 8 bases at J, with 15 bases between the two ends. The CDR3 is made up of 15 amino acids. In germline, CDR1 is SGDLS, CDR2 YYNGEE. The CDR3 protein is CASSVIGAGTGELFF. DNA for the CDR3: TGTGCCAGCAGCGTAATAGGCGCAGGGACAGGGGAGCTGTTTTTT.

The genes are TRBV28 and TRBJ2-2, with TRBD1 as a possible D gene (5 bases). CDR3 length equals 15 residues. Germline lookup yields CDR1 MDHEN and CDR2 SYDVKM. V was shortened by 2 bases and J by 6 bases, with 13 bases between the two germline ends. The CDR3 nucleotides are TGTGCCAGCAGTTTAGGTCAGGGTAGGGCCGGGGAGCTGTTTTTT. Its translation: CASSLGQGRAGELFF. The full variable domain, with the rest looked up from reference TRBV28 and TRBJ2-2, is DVKVTQSSRYLVKRTGEKVFLECVQDMDHENMFWYRQDPGLGLRLIYFSYDVKMKEKGDIPEGYSVSREKKERFSLILESASTNQTSMYLCASSLGQGRAGELFFGEGSRLTVL.

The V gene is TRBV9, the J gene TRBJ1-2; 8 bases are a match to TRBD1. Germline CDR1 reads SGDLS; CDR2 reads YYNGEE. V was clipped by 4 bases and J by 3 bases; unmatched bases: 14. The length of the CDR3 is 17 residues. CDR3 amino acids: CASSPRTGIRPDYGYTF. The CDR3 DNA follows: TGTGCCAGCAGCCCCCGGACAGGGATACGGCCAGACTATGGCTACACCTTC.

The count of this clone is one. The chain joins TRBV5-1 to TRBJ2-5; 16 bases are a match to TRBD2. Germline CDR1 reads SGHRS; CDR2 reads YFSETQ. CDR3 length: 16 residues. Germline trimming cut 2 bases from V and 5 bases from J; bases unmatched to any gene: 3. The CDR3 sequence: CASSFGTSGRGETQYF. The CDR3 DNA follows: TGCGCCAGCAGCTTTGGGACTAGCGGGAGGGGCGAGACCCAGTACTTC.

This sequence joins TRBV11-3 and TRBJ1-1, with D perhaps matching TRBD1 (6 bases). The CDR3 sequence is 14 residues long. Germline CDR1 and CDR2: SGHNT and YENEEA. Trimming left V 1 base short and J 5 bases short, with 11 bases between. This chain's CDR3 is CASSLAGGVTEAFF. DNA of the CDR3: TGTGCCAGCAGCTTAGCGGGGGGCGTAACTGAAGCTTTCTTT. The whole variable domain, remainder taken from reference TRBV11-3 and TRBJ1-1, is EAGVVQSPRYKIIEKKQPVAFWCNPISGHNTLYWYLQNLGQGPELLIRYENEEAVDDSQLPKDRFSAERLKGVDSTLKIQPAELGDSAVYLCASSLAGGVTEAFFGQGTRLTVV.

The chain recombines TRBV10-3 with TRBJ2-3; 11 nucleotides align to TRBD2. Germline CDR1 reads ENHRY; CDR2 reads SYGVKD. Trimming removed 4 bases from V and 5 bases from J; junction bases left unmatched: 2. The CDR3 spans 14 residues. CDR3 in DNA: TGTGCCATCAGTGGGCTAGCGGGAGGAGATACGCAGTATTTT. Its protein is CAISGLAGGDTQYF.

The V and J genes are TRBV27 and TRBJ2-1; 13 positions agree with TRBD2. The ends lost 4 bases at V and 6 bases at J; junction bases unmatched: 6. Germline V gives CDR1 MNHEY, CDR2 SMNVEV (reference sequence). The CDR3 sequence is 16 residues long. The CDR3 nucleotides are TGTGCCAGCAGTTCGCCGGGACTAGCGGGAACCAATGAGCAGTTCTTC. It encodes CASSSPGLAGTNEQFF.

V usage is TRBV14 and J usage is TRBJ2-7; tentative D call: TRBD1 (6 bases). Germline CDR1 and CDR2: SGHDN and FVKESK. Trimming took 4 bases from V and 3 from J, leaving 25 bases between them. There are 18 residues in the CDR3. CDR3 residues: CASSRTRGSGTLLYEQYF. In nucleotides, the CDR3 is TGTGCCAGCAGCCGGACGAGGGGGTCGGGGACACTTCTCTACGAGCAGTACTTC. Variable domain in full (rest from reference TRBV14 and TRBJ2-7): EAGVTQFPSHSVIEKGQTVTLRCDPISGHDNLYWYRRVMGKEIKFLLHFVKESKQDESGMPNNRFLAERTGGTYSTLKVQPAELEDSGVYFCASSRTRGSGTLLYEQYFGPGTRLTVT.